The rows below give T cell receptor beta chains drawn from one sample of a study of T cell repertoires in cytomegalovirus infection. Via MiXCR, TCRdb re-called the reads, giving one row per CDR3 protein. The repertoire consists of about 220,000 distinct CDR3 sequences, with 30% to 45% occurring once and the leading ten covering 55% to 60%. Their recognized antigens are unknown. Specimen: CD8+ T cells from cultured PBMCs, collected from culture after CMV antigen stimulation. These receptors all stem from a human donor in good health (CMV status not recorded). Some clones in this sample may be carry-over from other donors' samples. Both conserved end residues are part of each CDR3. The D gene is left open where the match is weak. Some rows have no size entry. The others give once, few or many, or a class for an expanded clone.

j_call | d_call | v_call | clone_size | cdr3_aa | cdr3_nt
TRBJ2-1 | . | TRBV27 | . | CASSLSRSGGQFF | TGTGCCAGCAGTTTATCGAGGTCCGGGGGGCAGTTCTTC
TRBJ2-7 | . | TRBV27 | few | CASSLSPGRATYEQYF | TGTGCCAGCAGTTTATCTCCGGGACGAGCAACCTACGAGCAGTACTTC
TRBJ1-5 | . | TRBV27 | few | CASSTLDSSNQPQHF | TGTGCCAGCAGTACACTGGACAGTAGCAATCAGCCCCAGCATTTT
TRBJ1-1 | . | TRBV10-3 | few | CAIKDGPANTEAFF | TGTGCCATCAAGGACGGCCCAGCGAACACTGAAGCTTTCTTT
TRBJ2-3 | . | TRBV10-3 | . | CAIDGDADTQYF | TGTGCCATCGATGGGGATGCAGATACGCAGTATTTT
TRBJ2-2 | . | TRBV12-3/TRBV12-4 | few | CASSSPGERVYGELFF | TGTGCCAGCAGTTCCCCCGGGGAAAGGGTCTACGGGGAGCTGTTTTTT
TRBJ2-1 | . | TRBV4-2 | few | CASRWDSYNEQFF | TGTGCCAGCAGGTGGGACTCCTACAATGAGCAGTTCTTC
TRBJ1-5 | . | TRBV19 | few | CASKQGTSQPQHF | TGTGCCAGTAAGCAGGGAACCTCCCAGCCCCAGCATTTT
TRBJ1-4 | TRBD1 | TRBV7-2 | many | CASSLEGAVEKLFF | TGTGCCAGCAGCTTAGAGGGGGCGGTCGAAAAACTGTTTTTT
TRBJ1-3 | . | TRBV6-6 | . | CASSYVFTIYF | TGTGCCAGCAGTTATGTTTTCACCATATATTTT
TRBJ2-1 | . | TRBV11-1 | few | CASSWTTYNEQFF | TGTGCCAGCAGCTGGACTACCTACAATGAGCAGTTCTTC
TRBJ2-2 | . | TRBV30 | . | CAWSGANTGELFF | TGTGCCTGGAGTGGAGCGAACACCGGGGAGCTGTTTTTT
TRBJ1-2 | . | TRBV28 | few | CASRMAGGYTF | TGTGCCAGCAGGATGGCAGGCGGCTACACCTTC
TRBJ2-4 | . | TRBV7-9 | few | CASSLVRGLAKNIQYF | TGTGCCAGCAGCTTAGTCCGGGGCCTAGCCAAAAACATTCAGTACTTC
TRBJ2-1 | . | TRBV11-2 | . | CASSPRGRGYNEQFF | TGTGCCAGCAGCCCCCGGGGGAGAGGGTACAATGAGCAGTTCTTC